This entry lists 21 T cell receptor beta chains sequenced from one sample in a study of T cell responses to AZD1222 COVID-19 vaccine. The repertoire was sequenced with immunoSEQ multiplex PCR; TCRdb's copy has only in-frame clones and lacks some. Of over 65,000 clones in the sample, roughly 90% were seen once. Sequenced material: peripheral blood, taken 28 days after the second AZD1222 dose. These receptors came from an adult who received the AZD1222 COVID-19 vaccine.

This chain links TRBV5-1 with TRBJ1-2, with a possible D match to TRBD1 (6 bases). Between the trimmed V and J ends, which lost 2 bases and 4 bases, there was a span of 9 bases. The germline V gene encodes CDR1 SGHRS and CDR2 YFSETQ. The CDR3 is 13 amino acids. CDR3 coding DNA: TGCGCCAGCAGCTTAACAGGGACCTATGGCTACACCTTC. It yields the protein CASSLTGTYGYTF.

The chain links TRBV6-2 or TRBV6-3 to TRBJ1-5, with D unclear. Trimming left V 0 bases short and J 1 base short, with 10 bases between. Germline assignment: CDR1 MNHEY and CDR2 SVGEGT. The CDR3 is 16 amino acids. This CDR3 reads CASSYSIKYSNQPQHF. CDR3 nucleotide sequence: TGTGCCAGCAGTTACTCGATCAAGTACAGCAATCAGCCCCAGCATTTT.

This clone turned up a few times. The chain is built from TRBV2 and TRBJ2-3; the match to TRBD1 covers 11 bases. V lost 0 bases, J lost 11 bases, and 10 bases stayed unmatched. The germline V gene encodes CDR1 SNHLY and CDR2 FYNNEI. There are 16 residues in the CDR3. DNA of the CDR3: TGTGCCAGCAGTGAAGCGGGACAGGGGGTTCTTGTGGGGCAGTATTTT. It codes for CASSEAGQGVLVGQYF.

This clone was detected only once. The rearrangement links TRBV5-1 to TRBJ2-2; possibly TRBD1 for D (5 bases). There are 16 residues in the CDR3. V lost 0 bases, J lost 6 bases, and 15 bases lay in between. Germline loops: CDR1 SGHRS, CDR2 YFSETQ. CDR3 residues: CASSLGAGSISGELFF. In nucleotides, the CDR3 is TGCGCCAGCAGCTTGGGGGCAGGGTCAATCTCCGGGGAGCTGTTTTTT.

The rearrangement links TRBV27 to TRBJ2-7; 7 bases map to TRBD1. The CDR3 totals 13 residues. V lost 5 bases and J lost 3; bases outside the gene matches: 4. CDR1 and CDR2 from the germline V gene are MNHEY and SMNVEV (reference sequence). CDR3 loop: CASSPGQNYEQYF. DNA for the CDR3: TGTGCCAGCAGTCCGGGACAGAACTACGAGCAGTACTTC.

This clone was counted only a few times. The chain has TRBV4-2 and TRBJ2-6; D might be TRBD2 (7 bases). V lost 1 base to trimming and J lost 2 bases, with 12 bases between them. Germline values: CDR1 LGHNA, CDR2 YNFKEQ. This CDR3 contains 17 residues. DNA of the CDR3: TGTGCCAGCAGCCAAGGAGGGGGGGGAACTGGGGCCAACGTCCTGACTTTC. Protein product: CASSQGGGGTGANVLTF.

The gene calls are TRBV7-9 and TRBJ2-5; D not resolved. The length of the CDR3 is 13 residues. V was pared by 5 bases and J by 0 bases, with 7 bases between. Germline V lookup: CDR1 SEHNR, CDR2 FQNEAQ (reference sequence). CDR3 sequence reads: CASSTTDQETQYF. DNA of the CDR3: TGTGCCAGCAGCACCACAGACCAAGAGACCCAGTACTTC.

This sequence joins TRBV5-6 and TRBJ1-1, with TRBD1 matching over 7 bases. V dropped 5 bases and J dropped 4; count of bases not matched to a gene: 14. From germline, CDR1 is SGHDT and CDR2 YYEEEE. The CDR3 has 16 amino acids. CDR3 coding DNA: TGTGCCAGCAGTTTTATTGACAGGGCTGGATGCACTGAAGCTTTCTTT. Its protein product is CASSFIDRAGCTEAFF.

The chain is built from TRBV6-2 or TRBV6-3 and TRBJ2-7; D is perhaps TRBD1 (6 bases). This CDR3 has 16 amino acids. With 6 bases removed from V and 0 bases from J, the gap between germline ends came to 18 bases. Germline loops: CDR1 MNHEY, CDR2 SVGEGT. For the CDR3, the DNA is TGTGCCAGCAGCCTACTCTATAGGGGGAACTCCTACGAGCAGTACTTC. Protein sequence: CASSLLYRGNSYEQYF.

The chain recombines TRBV6-5 with TRBJ2-5; D may be TRBD2 (5 bases). V was clipped by 6 bases and J by 0 bases, with 14 bases between them. Germline loops: CDR1 MNHEY, CDR2 SVGAGI. CDR3 length equals 15 residues. In DNA form, the CDR3 reads TGTGCCAGCAGCCCCCGGATCGGGGACCAAGAGACCCAGTACTTC. Translated, it gives CASSPRIGDQETQYF.

The CDR3 nucleotides are TGTGCCAGCAGGGCTTGGACTAGCGGAGACCAAGAGACCCAGTACTTC. It translates to CASRAWTSGDQETQYF. The chain uses TRBV4-2 and TRBJ2-5; 10 nucleotides match TRBD2. The V and J ends lost 6 bases and 0 bases, in that order; junction bases with no gene match: 7. The length of the CDR3 is 16 residues. CDR1 LGHNA and CDR2 YNFKEQ come from the germline V gene.

V usage is TRBV6-6 and J usage is TRBJ2-3; no definite D call. CDR3 length: 14 amino acids. From germline, CDR1 is MNHNY and CDR2 SVGAGI (reference sequence). V was cut by 8 bases and J by 2 bases, with 14 bases left in between. The CDR3 sequence is CASRKTDNTDTQYF. The CDR3 coding sequence is TGTGCCAGCCGAAAAACAGATAACACAGATACGCAGTATTTT.

The CDR3, as DNA: TGTGCCAGCAGTTCCCCGATGAGCAATCAGCCCCAGCATTTT. This codes for CASSSPMSNQPQHF. The genes are TRBV27 and TRBJ1-5; D is unresolved. CDR1 MNHEY and CDR2 SMNVEV come from the germline V gene (reference sequence). The V end was cut by 4 bases, the J end by 1 base, with 8 bases between. This CDR3 contains 14 residues.

The genes are TRBV2 and TRBJ2-7; 7 positions match TRBD1. Trimming cost V 9 bases and J 5 bases; bases outside gene matches: 10. There are 13 residues in the CDR3. Germline V gives CDR1 SNHLY, CDR2 FYNNEI. CDR3 region: CARKGQSVHEQYF. CDR3 nucleotides: TGTGCCAGGAAGGGACAGAGTGTCCACGAGCAGTACTTC.

This clone was found once. The genes are TRBV9 and TRBJ2-1; 8 bases are shared with TRBD2. This CDR3 is built from 15 residues. V lost 0 bases to trimming and J lost 6 bases; unmatched junction nucleotides: 5. CDR1 SGDLS and CDR2 YYNGEE come from the germline V gene. The DNA for the CDR3 is TGTGCCAGCAGCGTAGGAGCCCGGGGGGGCAATGAGCAGTTCTTC. Protein product: CASSVGARGGNEQFF. Complete variable domain (other parts from reference TRBV9 and TRBJ2-1): DSGVTQTPKHLITATGQRVTLRCSPRSGDLSVYWYQQSLDQGLQFLIQYYNGEERAKGNILERFSAQQFPDLHSELNLSSLELGDSALYFCASSVGARGGNEQFFGPGTRLTVL.

The CDR3 nucleotides are TGCGCCAGCAGCCCGTTTGGGGCTAACTATGGCTACACCTTC. It translates to CASSPFGANYGYTF. The gene calls are TRBV5-1 and TRBJ1-2; D gene ambiguous. The CDR3 is 14 residues long. From germline, CDR1 is SGHRS and CDR2 YFSETQ. Deletions cut 4 bases from V and 0 bases from J, with 10 bases between.

The CDR3 DNA reads TGTGCCAGCAGTTACGGGGGTCGCGAGCAGTACTTC. Its translation: CASSYGGREQYF. V and J are TRBV6-5 and TRBJ2-7; D is perhaps TRBD1 or TRBD2 (5 bases each). Trimming cost V 2 bases and J 6 bases, with 8 bases left between them. This CDR3 spans 12 amino acids. Germline V lookup: CDR1 MNHEY, CDR2 SVGAGI.

The V gene is TRBV4-3, the J gene TRBJ1-1; tentatively, D is TRBD1 (5 bases). The V and J ends lost 1 base and 2 bases respectively, with 11 bases between them. Germline CDR1 LGHNA, CDR2 YSLEER. CDR3 size: 15 residues. Here the CDR3 DNA reads TGCGCCAGCAGCCAAGGCCGACAGACCAACACTGAAGCTTTCTTT. Its protein is CASSQGRQTNTEAFF.

The rearrangement joins TRBV19 to TRBJ1-1; D unresolved. CDR1 is LNHDA and CDR2 is SQIVND in the germline V gene (reference sequence). The CDR3 is 13 residues long. Deletions cut 10 bases from V and 2 bases from J, with 14 bases between. This CDR3 is CATYARPNTEAFF. CDR3 DNA sequence: TGTGCCACTTACGCCCGTCCTAACACTGAAGCTTTCTTT.

The chain uses TRBV18 and TRBJ2-3, with a weak D call TRBD2 (5 bases). The V gene's germline CDR1 is KGHSH and CDR2 LQKENI. CDR3 length equals 15 residues. V was clipped by 2 bases and J by 5 bases, with 14 bases between them. The CDR3 protein is CASSPDSNRGDTQYF. The CDR3 DNA follows: TGTGCCAGCTCACCAGACTCCAACCGGGGAGATACGCAGTATTTT.

This clone was found once. This chain connects TRBV12-5 to TRBJ1-4; possible D gene TRBD1, 5 bases. Trimming left V 3 bases short and J 0 bases short, with 8 bases between. The CDR3 has 15 residues. Germline V CDR1 and CDR2: LGHNT, FRNRAP. The DNA of the CDR3 is TGTGCTAGTGGTTTCGTAGGGGCAACTAATGAAAAACTGTTTTTT. It is translated as CASGFVGATNEKLFF.